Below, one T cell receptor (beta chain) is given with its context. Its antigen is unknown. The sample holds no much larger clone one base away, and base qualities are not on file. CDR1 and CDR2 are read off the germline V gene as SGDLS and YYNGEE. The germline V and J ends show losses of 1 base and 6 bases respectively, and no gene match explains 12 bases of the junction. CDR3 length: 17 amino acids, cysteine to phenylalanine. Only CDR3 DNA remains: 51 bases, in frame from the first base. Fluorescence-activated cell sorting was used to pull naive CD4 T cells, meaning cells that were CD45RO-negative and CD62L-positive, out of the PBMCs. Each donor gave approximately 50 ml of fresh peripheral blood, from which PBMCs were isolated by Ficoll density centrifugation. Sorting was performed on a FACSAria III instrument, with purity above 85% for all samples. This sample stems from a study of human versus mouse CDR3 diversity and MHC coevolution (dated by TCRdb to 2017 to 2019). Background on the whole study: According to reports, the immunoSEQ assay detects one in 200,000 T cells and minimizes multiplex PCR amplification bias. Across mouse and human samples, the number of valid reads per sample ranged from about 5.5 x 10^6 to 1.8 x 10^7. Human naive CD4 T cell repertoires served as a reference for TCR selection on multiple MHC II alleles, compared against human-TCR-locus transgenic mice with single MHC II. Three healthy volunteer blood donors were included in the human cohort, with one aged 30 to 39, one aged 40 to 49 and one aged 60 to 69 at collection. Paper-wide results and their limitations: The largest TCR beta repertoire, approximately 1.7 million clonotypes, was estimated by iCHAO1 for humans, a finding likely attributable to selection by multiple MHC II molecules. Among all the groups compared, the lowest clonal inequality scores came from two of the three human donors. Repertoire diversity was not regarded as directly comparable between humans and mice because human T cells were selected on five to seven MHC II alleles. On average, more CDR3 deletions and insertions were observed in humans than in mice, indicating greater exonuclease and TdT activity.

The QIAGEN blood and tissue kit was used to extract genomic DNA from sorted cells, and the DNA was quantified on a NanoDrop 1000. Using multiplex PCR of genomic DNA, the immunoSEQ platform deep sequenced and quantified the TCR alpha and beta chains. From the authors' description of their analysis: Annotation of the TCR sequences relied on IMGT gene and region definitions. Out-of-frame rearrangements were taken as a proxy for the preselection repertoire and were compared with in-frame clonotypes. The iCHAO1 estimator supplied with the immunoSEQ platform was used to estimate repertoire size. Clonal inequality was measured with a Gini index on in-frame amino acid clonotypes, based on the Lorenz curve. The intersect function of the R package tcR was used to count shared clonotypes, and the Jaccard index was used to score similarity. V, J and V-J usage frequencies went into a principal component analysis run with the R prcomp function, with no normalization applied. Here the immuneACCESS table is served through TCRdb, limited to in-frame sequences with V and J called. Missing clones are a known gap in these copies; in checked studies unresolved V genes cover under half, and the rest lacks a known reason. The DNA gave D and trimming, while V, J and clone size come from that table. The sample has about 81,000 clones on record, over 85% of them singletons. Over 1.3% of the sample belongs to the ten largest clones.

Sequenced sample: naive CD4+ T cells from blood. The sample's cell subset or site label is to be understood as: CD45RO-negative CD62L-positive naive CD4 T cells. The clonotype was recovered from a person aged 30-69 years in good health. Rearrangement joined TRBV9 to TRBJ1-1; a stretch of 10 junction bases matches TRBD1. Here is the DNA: TGTGCCAGCAGCGTAACCCCCCGACAGGGGGCGACCCCTGAAGCTTTCTTT. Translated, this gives CASSVTPRQGATPEAFF.